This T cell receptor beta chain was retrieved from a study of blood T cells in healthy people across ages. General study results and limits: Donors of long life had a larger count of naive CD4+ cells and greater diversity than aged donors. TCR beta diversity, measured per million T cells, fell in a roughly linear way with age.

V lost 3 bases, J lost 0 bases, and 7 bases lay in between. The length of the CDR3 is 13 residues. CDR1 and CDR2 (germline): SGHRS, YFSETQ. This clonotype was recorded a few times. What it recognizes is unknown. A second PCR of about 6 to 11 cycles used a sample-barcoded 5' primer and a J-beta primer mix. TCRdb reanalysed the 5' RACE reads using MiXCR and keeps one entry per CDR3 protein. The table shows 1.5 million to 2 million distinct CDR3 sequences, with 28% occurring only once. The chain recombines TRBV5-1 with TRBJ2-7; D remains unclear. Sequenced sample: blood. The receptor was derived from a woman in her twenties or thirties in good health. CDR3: CASSSDNSYEQYF. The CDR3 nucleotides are TGCGCCAGCAGCTCCGACAACTCCTACGAGCAGTACTTC.